This T cell receptor (beta chain) was retrieved from a study of T cells in Graves' hyperthyroidism and ophthalmopathy. Germline assignment: CDR1 DFQATT and CDR2 SNEGSKA (reference sequence). V dropped 6 bases and J dropped 4 bases, with 17 bases sitting between them. This CDR3 has 14 amino acids. Any patient presenting with uncontrolled infection, other autoimmune disease, pregnancy or lactation was left out. For the diagnoses, clinical symptoms, serum thyroxine and TRAb, thyroid ultrasound and orbital computed tomography were used. This sample holds PBMCs from less than 13 ml fresh peripheral blood. Using RNA transcripts as the source, TCR beta CDR3 regions were amplified. HTBI primers were employed in a first-round RT-PCR of the TCR CDR3. TCRdb passed the multiplex PCR reads through MiXCR, listing each CDR3 protein once. The sample has a few hundred thousand distinct CDR3 sequences, roughly 15% seen once.

Only one count was recorded for this clonotype. The gene calls are TRBV20-1 and TRBJ2-3, with a possible D match to TRBD1 (6 bases). This receptor was taken from a woman aged 40 to 50 with Graves' ophthalmopathy. Material for sequencing was blood. The CDR3 DNA reads TGCAGTGCCGAAGACAGGTACTTGGCAGATACGCAGTATTTT. The encoded protein is CSAEDRYLADTQYF.